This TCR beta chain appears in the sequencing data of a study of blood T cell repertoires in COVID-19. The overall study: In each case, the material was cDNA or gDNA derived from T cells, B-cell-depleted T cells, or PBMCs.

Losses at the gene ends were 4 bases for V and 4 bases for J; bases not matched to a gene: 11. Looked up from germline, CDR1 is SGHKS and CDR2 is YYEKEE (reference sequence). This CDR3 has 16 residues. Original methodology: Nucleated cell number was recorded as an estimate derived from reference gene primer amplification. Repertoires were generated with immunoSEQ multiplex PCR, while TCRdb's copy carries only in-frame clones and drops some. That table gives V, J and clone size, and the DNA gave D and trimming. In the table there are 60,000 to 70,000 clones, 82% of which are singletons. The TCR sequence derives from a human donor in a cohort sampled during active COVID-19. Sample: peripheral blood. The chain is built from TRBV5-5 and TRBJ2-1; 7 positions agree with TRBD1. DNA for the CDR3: TGTGCCAGCAGCCCAGGACAGGATTACCTATACAATGAGCAGTTCTTC. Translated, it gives CASSPGQDYLYNEQFF.